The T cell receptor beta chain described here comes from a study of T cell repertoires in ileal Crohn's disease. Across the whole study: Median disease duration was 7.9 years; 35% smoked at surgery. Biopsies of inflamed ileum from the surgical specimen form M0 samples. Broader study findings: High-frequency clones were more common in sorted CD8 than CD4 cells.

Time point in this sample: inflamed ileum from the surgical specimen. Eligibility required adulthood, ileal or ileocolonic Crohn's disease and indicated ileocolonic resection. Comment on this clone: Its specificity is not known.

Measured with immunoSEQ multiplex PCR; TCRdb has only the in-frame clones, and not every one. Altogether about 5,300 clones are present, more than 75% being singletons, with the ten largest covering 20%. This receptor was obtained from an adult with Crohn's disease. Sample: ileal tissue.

CDR3 in DNA: TGTGCCAGTAGATCCCCAGTGGGTTCCTCTGGGGCCAACGTCCTGACTTTC. It yields the protein CASRSPVGSSGANVLTF. V and J are TRBV19 and TRBJ2-6; no firm D call. V was shortened by 6 bases and J by 0 bases, with 15 bases between the two germline ends. This CDR3 comprises 17 residues. From germline, CDR1 is LNHDA and CDR2 SQIVND (reference sequence).